These 13 T cell receptor beta chains were all obtained from the same sample, sequenced in a study of T cells after yellow fever vaccination (dated by TCRdb to between 2019 and 2020). The library was generated by 5' RACE. TCRdb lists the instrument as Illumina NovaSeq 6000. Using fastp trimming at Q25 and MiXCR clonotype assembly, TCRdb reanalyzed the public sequencing data and kept in-frame beta chains. Rows are unified per CDR3 protein, each entry keeping the most common DNA and genes. This sample gives over 250,000 distinct CDR3 sequences in total; around 4.9% of them show up just once. The ten top clones hold around 3.3% of the sample. The sample's treatment or condition label, decoded: live attenuated yellow fever vaccine strain. The sample here was CD4+ T cells sorted from PBMCs, taken on the day of the yellow fever booster vaccination. The origin of the receptors is a man aged 18 to 29 who received the YFV17D yellow fever vaccine.

This clonotype was recorded many times. V and J are TRBV5-1 and TRBJ2-1; D may correspond to TRBD1 or TRBD2 (5 bases each). V lost 0 bases and J lost 8, with 6 bases in between. Germline lookup yields CDR1 SGHRS and CDR2 YFSETQ. The CDR3 is made up of 12 amino acids. The CDR3 reads CASSLGGHEQFF. In DNA form, the CDR3 reads TGCGCCAGCAGCTTGGGGGGACATGAGCAGTTCTTC.

This clonotype was picked up a small number of times. The gene calls are TRBV19 and TRBJ2-7, with D perhaps matching TRBD1 or TRBD2 (6 bases each). Per the germline V gene, CDR1 is LNHDA and CDR2 is SQIVND (reference sequence). This CDR3 is 16 amino acids long. Trimming took 6 bases from V and 3 from J, leaving 21 bases between them. CDR3 DNA sequence: TGTGCCAGTAGACCTACGGGGGCCCTTCCCCTCTACGAGCAGTACTTC. Protein sequence: CASRPTGALPLYEQYF.

This clonotype was observed at least ten times. The J gene is TRBJ2-7, the V gene TRBV25-1; D possibly uses TRBD1 or TRBD2 (6 bases each). Deletions cut 3 bases from V and 4 bases from J, with 16 bases between. Looked up from germline, CDR1 is MGHDK and CDR2 is SYGVNS. The CDR3 is 15 amino acids. CDR3: CASSEHGGPRYEQYF. The DNA for the CDR3 is TGTGCCAGCAGTGAGCACGGGGGCCCAAGGTACGAGCAGTACTTC.

The sample holds a few counts of this clonotype. The rearrangement joins TRBV7-9 to TRBJ2-3, with D possibly being TRBD2 (6 bases). The CDR3 contains 14 residues. Trimming cost V 2 bases and J 15 bases, with 21 bases left between them. CDR1 is SEHNR and CDR2 is FQNEAQ in the germline V gene (reference sequence). The CDR3 DNA sequence: TGTGCCAGCAGCTTACCTGTAGCGGCTCTAGGCGATTATTTT. Its protein is CASSLPVAALGDYF.

The sample holds many counts of this clonotype. V usage is TRBV5-1 and J usage is TRBJ2-2, with unresolved D. With 1 base removed from V and 1 base from J, the gap between germline ends came to 11 bases. The CDR3 sequence is 16 residues long. CDR1 and CDR2 (germline): SGHRS, YFSETQ. The CDR3 coding sequence is TGCGCCAGCAGCTTGAGAAGCTTACAGAACACCGGGGAGCTGTTTTTT. Amino acids: CASSLRSLQNTGELFF.

This clonotype was detected ten times or more. The rearrangement uses TRBV7-2 and TRBJ1-6; D is undetermined. Trimming took 6 bases from V and 4 from J, leaving 4 bases between them. Looked up from germline, CDR1 is SGHTA and CDR2 is FQGNSA. This CDR3 has 12 amino acids. Here the CDR3 reads CASRPYNSPLHF. CDR3 DNA sequence: TGTGCCAGCAGGCCATATAATTCACCCCTCCACTTT.

This clonotype was recorded a few times. J is TRBJ2-5 and V is TRBV7-6; 11 nucleotides align to TRBD1. Germline-derived CDR1 and CDR2 are SGHVS and FNYEAQ. With 5 bases clipped from V and 4 bases from J, the junction kept 12 bases outside the gene matches. This CDR3 is built from 17 residues. DNA of the CDR3: TGTGCCAGCAGCCCCGAGCCGGGACAGGGGGTTGGAGAGACCCAGTACTTC. The encoded protein is CASSPEPGQGVGETQYF.

This clonotype was seen only a few times. The V and J genes are TRBV7-2 and TRBJ2-3; D might be TRBD2 (6 bases). With 3 bases removed from V and 5 bases from J, the gap between germline ends came to 12 bases. The CDR3 runs to 14 residues. The germline gives CDR1 SGHTA, CDR2 FQGNSA. The CDR3: CASSFSGRGDTQYF. CDR3 nucleotide sequence: TGTGCCAGCAGCTTTTCGGGGCGGGGAGATACGCAGTATTTT.

V gene TRBV12-3 or TRBV12-4 combines with J gene TRBJ1-5; 9 nucleotides align to TRBD1. CDR3 size: 14 residues. Trimming removed 5 bases from V and 3 bases from J; junction bases left unmatched: 2. The CDR3 DNA follows: TGTGCCAGCAGTACAGGGGGCTTCAATCAGCCCCAGCATTTT. It encodes CASSTGGFNQPQHF.

This clonotype has only a few counts. The chain joins TRBV10-3 to TRBJ2-1, with a weak D call TRBD1 (5 bases). V was pared by 5 bases and J by 5 bases, with 13 bases between. This CDR3 comprises 14 residues. In germline, CDR1 is ENHRY, CDR2 SYGVKD. In DNA form, the CDR3 reads TGTGCCATCAGTAAGCCGACAGCAGACAATGAGCAGTTCTTC. It is translated as CAISKPTADNEQFF.

The chain combines TRBV7-2 with TRBJ2-1; the match to TRBD2 covers 8 bases. In germline, CDR1 is SGHTA, CDR2 FQGNSA. This CDR3 has 15 residues. After removal of 6 bases from V and 4 bases from J, the junction contained 8 bases not matched to a gene. The CDR3 protein is CASRAAGGPYNEQFF. As DNA, the CDR3 is TGTGCCAGCAGGGCCGCGGGGGGCCCTTACAATGAGCAGTTCTTC.

On this clonotype itself: Given a much more abundant clone one base away, this may be a read error. The CDR3 sequence is CSAPSGGASVTQYF. DNA of the CDR3: TGCAGTGCTCCTAGCGGGGGGGCCTCAGTTACGCAGTATTTT. The V call is TRBV20-1, the J call TRBJ2-3, with TRBD2 matching over 12 bases. V lost 5 bases and J lost 8; bases outside the gene matches: 8. The length of the CDR3 is 14 residues. Germline V lookup: CDR1 DFQATT, CDR2 SNEGSKA (reference sequence).

This clonotype was seen many times. The rearrangement links TRBV10-3 to TRBJ2-2, with 9 bases matching TRBD2. CDR3 length equals 16 residues. Germline V gene data show CDR1 as ENHRY and CDR2 as SYGVKD. V was clipped by 6 bases and J by 0 bases; unmatched bases: 5. Written as DNA, the CDR3 is TGTGCCATCAGCTTAGCGGGGGTAACGAACACCGGGGAGCTGTTTTTT. This encodes CAISLAGVTNTGELFF.